The T cell receptor beta chain under discussion was sequenced for a study of regulatory T cells in long-lasting Graves disease. The study, taken as a whole, reports: TCR diversity was lower in persistent Graves' patients than in newly diagnosed ones.

Time point reported: persistent/refractory GD, antithyroid drugs over 5 years with positive TRAb. PBMCs were the source of the RNA used for TCR sequencing. Both iRepertoire HTBI primers and Arm-PCR of CDR3 regions were used to build the TCR beta libraries. TCRdb analysed the multiplex PCR reads with MiXCR anew, one entry per CDR3 protein. The sample carries about 470,000 distinct CDR3 sequences, approximately 21% recorded once. Notes on this clonotype: No antigen is known for it.

This CDR3 has 14 residues. Trimming removed 5 bases from V and 0 bases from J, with 10 bases in between. CDR1 and CDR2 from the germline V gene are LNHDA and SQIVND (reference sequence). The sequence derives from a female donor with Graves disease. The chain links TRBV19 to TRBJ1-1; no firm D call. Sequences were derived from peripheral blood mononuclear cells (PBMCs), sampled when the disease was refractory, from a patient treated with antithyroid drugs. The CDR3 sequence is CASSGTGMNTEAFF. The CDR3 DNA sequence: TGTGCCAGTAGTGGTACGGGGATGAACACTGAAGCTTTCTTT.